This T cell receptor beta chain appears in the sequencing data of a study of blood T cell repertoires in COVID-19. In the study overall: From the United States, Italy and Spain came samples of acute and convalescent COVID-19.

Authors' methods: Amplified reference gene primers provided the basis for estimating nucleated cell counts. Only in-frame clones appear in the TCRdb table, and some are missing; sequencing was by immunoSEQ multiplex PCR. Clone size and V and J calls were adopted from that table, with D and trimming inferred from the DNA. The sample includes about 80,000 clones, around 84% of them seen just once. This CDR3 region has 16 residues. Trimming shortened V by 2 bases and J by 0 bases, and 13 bases separated the two germline ends. Per the germline V gene, CDR1 is MDHEN and CDR2 is SYDVKM. This chain connects TRBV28 to TRBJ1-2; D might be TRBD1 (6 bases). Sequencing used peripheral blood. The source of this sequence is a woman in her 70s with acute or convalescent COVID-19. As DNA, the CDR3 is TGTGCCAGCAGTTTAGGATACTGGGGGCCTAACTATGGCTACACCTTC. Encoded protein: CASSLGYWGPNYGYTF.